This entry lists 27 T cell receptor beta chains sequenced from one sample in a study of T cell responses to AZD1222 COVID-19 vaccine. TCRdb keeps only in-frame clones here, not all; method: immunoSEQ multiplex PCR. This sample has 95,000 to 150,000 clones, with about 85% found just once. The input for sequencing was peripheral blood, taken 28 days after the second AZD1222 dose. The source of these receptors is an adult who received the AZD1222 COVID-19 vaccine.

The CDR3 protein is CASRTGALTGELFF. DNA for the CDR3: TGTGCCAGCAGGACAGGGGCCCTCACCGGGGAGCTGTTTTTT. This chain links TRBV6-6 with TRBJ2-2, with 8 bases aligning to TRBD1. Germline CDR1 and CDR2: MNHNY and SVGAGI (reference sequence). The CDR3 has 14 amino acids. Losses at the gene ends were 6 bases for V and 4 bases for J; bases not matched to a gene: 4.

The rearrangement joins TRBV7-8 to TRBJ1-3; TRBD1 matches 10 bases. The CDR3 consists of 16 residues. CDR1 and CDR2 from the germline V gene are SGHVS and FQNEAQ. The trim removed 5 bases at V and 0 bases at J, leaving 4 bases unmatched. The CDR3 DNA follows: TGTGCCAGCAGCCGCGGGACAGGGGACTCTGGAAACACCATATATTTT. Translating gives CASSRGTGDSGNTIYF.

The J gene is TRBJ2-1, the V gene TRBV10-3; TRBD2 is a possible D gene (5 bases). The CDR3 length is 14 residues. CDR1 and CDR2 from the germline V gene are ENHRY and SYGVKD. V was clipped by 10 bases and J by 1 base, with 14 bases between them. The CDR3 protein is CATSRRASYNEQFF. The DNA for the CDR3 is TGTGCCACCTCCCGGCGGGCTTCCTACAATGAGCAGTTCTTC.

The genes are TRBV11-2 and TRBJ2-7, with unresolved D. Germline V gene sequence: CDR1 SGHAT, CDR2 FQNNGV. This CDR3 has 12 residues. V lost 1 base, J lost 5 bases, and 6 bases lay in between. The CDR3 bases are TGTGCCAGCAGCTTAGTACCGAACGAGCAGTACTTC. As protein: CASSLVPNEQYF. The full variable domain, completed using reference TRBV11-2 and TRBJ2-7, is EAGVAQSPRYKIIEKRQSVAFWCNPISGHATLYWYQQILGQGPKLLIQFQNNGVVDDSQLPKDRFSAERLKGVDSTLKIQPAKLEDSAVYLCASSLVPNEQYFGPGTRLTVT.

This clone has a single count. The chain joins TRBV6-5 to TRBJ2-7; perhaps TRBD2 as D (5 bases). Germline V gives CDR1 MNHEY, CDR2 SVGAGI. The CDR3 length is 12 residues. Trimming removed 5 bases from V and 11 bases from J, with 16 bases in between. CDR3 region: CASSRGPEVEYF. DNA of the CDR3: TGTGCCAGCAGTCGCGGGCCCGAGGTGGAGTACTTC.

The chain has TRBV7-9 and TRBJ1-4; TRBD1 matches 8 bases. Germline assignment: CDR1 SEHNR and CDR2 FQNEAQ (reference sequence). This CDR3 contains 15 residues. Trimming at V came to 5 bases and at J to 6 bases, leaving 8 bases not matched to a gene. For the CDR3, the DNA is TGTGCCAGCAGCCGCCGGGACAGGTTGTATGAAAAACTGTTTTTT. This translates into CASSRRDRLYEKLFF.

The chain links TRBV12-5 to TRBJ2-7; the D call may be TRBD1 or TRBD2 (5 bases each). This CDR3 is built from 14 residues. Germline V gene lookup returns CDR1 LGHNT and CDR2 FRNRAP. V was trimmed by 6 bases and J by 2 bases, leaving 14 bases between them. Here the CDR3 reads CASGTGTFTYEQYF. The CDR3 nucleotides are TGTGCTAGTGGCACCGGGACCTTTACCTACGAGCAGTACTTC.

CDR3 coding DNA: TGTGCCAGCTCACCCGGACTAGCGGGGGAGGGAGACATTCAGTACTTC. Protein: CASSPGLAGEGDIQYF. The chain is built from TRBV18 and TRBJ2-4; 13 positions agree with TRBD2. With 3 bases clipped from V and 8 bases from J, the junction kept 7 bases outside the gene matches. Germline lookup yields CDR1 KGHSH and CDR2 LQKENI. This CDR3 is built from 16 residues.

In its sample, this clone was seen once. This chain joins TRBV7-2 and TRBJ1-6, with D tentatively TRBD1 (5 bases). The V gene's germline CDR1 is SGHTA and CDR2 FQGNSA. With 2 bases removed from V and 10 bases from J, the gap between germline ends came to 9 bases. This CDR3 has 13 amino acids. CDR3 amino acids: CASSLQGYSPLHF. The CDR3 bases are TGTGCCAGCAGCTTACAGGGTTACTCACCCCTCCACTTT.

The CDR3 reads CASSSPAHGRSYEQYF. Here the CDR3 DNA reads TGTGCCAGCAGCTCCCCAGCCCATGGGCGCTCCTACGAGCAGTACTTC. The rearrangement links TRBV12-1 to TRBJ2-7; TRBD1 reflects the table's D call only, with no check against the DNA. TRBV12-1 is flagged as a pseudogene. The CDR3 consists of 16 residues.

The chain joins TRBV5-1 to TRBJ1-4, with TRBD1 matching over 8 bases. This CDR3 spans 15 amino acids. Per the germline V gene, CDR1 is SGHRS and CDR2 is YFSETQ. Germline trimming cut 4 bases from V and 6 bases from J; bases unmatched to any gene: 8. DNA for the CDR3: TGCGCCAGCAGCCTAGTGCCGGGACAGGATGAAAAACTGTTTTTT. Translated, it gives CASSLVPGQDEKLFF. Full variable domain (rest looked up from reference TRBV5-1 and TRBJ1-4): KAGVTQTPRYLIKTRGQQVTLSCSPISGHRSVSWYQQTPGQGLQFLFEYFSETQRNKGNFPGRFSGRQFSNSRSEMNVSTLELGDSALYLCASSLVPGQDEKLFFGSGTQLSVL.

The V gene is TRBV7-8, the J gene TRBJ1-5; D gene ambiguous. Trimming removed 4 bases from V and 6 bases from J, with 10 bases in between. The CDR3 length is 13 residues. Germline assignment: CDR1 SGHVS and CDR2 FQNEAQ. The CDR3 is CASSWQLGQPQHF. In DNA form, the CDR3 reads TGTGCCAGCAGCTGGCAACTGGGTCAGCCCCAGCATTTT. Together with reference TRBV7-8 and TRBJ1-5, the CDR3 gives the full variable domain: GAGVSQSPRYKVAKRGQDVALRCDPISGHVSLFWYQQALGQGPEFLTYFQNEAQLDKSGLPSDRFFAERPEGSVSTLKIQRTQQEDSAVYLCASSWQLGQPQHFGDGTRLSIL.

Within the sample, this clone is medium-sized (0.01 to 0.1%). V usage is TRBV7-9 and J usage is TRBJ2-7, with 7 bases fitting TRBD2. The CDR3 sequence is 16 residues long. Per the germline V gene, CDR1 is SEHNR and CDR2 is FQNEAQ (reference sequence). The V segment lost 1 base and the J segment 4 bases; nucleotides outside the gene matches: 10. CDR3 sequence reads: CASSLGELAFGYEQYF. The CDR3 nucleotides are TGTGCCAGCAGCTTAGGGGAACTAGCGTTCGGGTACGAGCAGTACTTC.

The V call is TRBV5-5, the J call TRBJ2-7; 8 bases map to TRBD1. The CDR3 totals 13 residues. V was pared by 4 bases and J by 5 bases, with 5 bases of the junction left unmatched. Looked up from germline, CDR1 is SGHKS and CDR2 is YYEKEE (reference sequence). The chain's CDR3 is CASSLGQGNEQYF. CDR3 sequence (DNA): TGTGCCAGCAGCCTCGGACAGGGCAACGAGCAGTACTTC.

This rearrangement joins TRBV10-3 to TRBJ1-6; TRBD1 is a possible D gene (6 bases). Germline loops: CDR1 ENHRY, CDR2 SYGVKD. The CDR3 totals 17 residues. V lost 0 bases and J lost 2, with 11 bases in between. The CDR3: CAISESAGDTYNSPLHF. CDR3 in DNA: TGTGCCATCAGTGAGTCGGCAGGGGACACCTATAATTCACCCCTCCACTTT.

The rearrangement links TRBV2 to TRBJ2-2; 12 bases are shared with TRBD2. This CDR3 contains 14 residues. Germline CDR1 and CDR2: SNHLY and FYNNEI. Trimming took 6 bases from V and 13 from J; bases not matched to a gene: 9. This CDR3 reads CASRVLAGGPPLFF. DNA of the CDR3: TGTGCCAGCAGGGTCCTAGCGGGGGGGCCCCCGCTGTTTTTT.

This chain links TRBV2 with TRBJ1-3; the D gene is possibly TRBD1 (5 bases). This CDR3 is built from 11 residues. Germline lookup yields CDR1 SNHLY and CDR2 FYNNEI. The V end lost 11 bases, the J end lost 8 bases, and 13 bases lay between the germline ends. CDR3 loop: CAVRDPDTIYF. DNA of the CDR3: TGTGCCGTCCGGGACCCAGACACCATATATTTT.

CDR3 residues: CASGPSGRDNQPQHF. DNA for the CDR3: TGTGCTAGTGGTCCGTCGGGACGGGACAATCAGCCCCAGCATTTT. This sequence joins TRBV12-5 and TRBJ1-5, with D perhaps TRBD1 (5 bases). Germline CDR1 reads LGHNT; CDR2 reads FRNRAP. CDR3 length: 15 amino acids. V was cut by 5 bases and J by 3 bases, with 14 bases left in between.

The chain joins TRBV7-2 to TRBJ1-2; maybe TRBD1 (5 bases). Germline values: CDR1 SGHTA, CDR2 FQGNSA. Deletions cut 3 bases from V and 6 bases from J, with 23 bases between. The CDR3 is 17 amino acids. The CDR3 here is CASSLGMYSGFLDGYTF. The CDR3 bases are TGTGCCAGCAGCTTGGGGATGTACTCAGGGTTTTTGGATGGCTACACCTTC.

The chain couples TRBV2 to TRBJ2-3; 9 bases line up with TRBD1. The V segment lost 8 bases and the J segment 3 bases; nucleotides outside the gene matches: 6. Germline lookup yields CDR1 SNHLY and CDR2 FYNNEI. The CDR3 has 14 residues. The CDR3: CASVPTGGTDTQYF. CDR3 nucleotide sequence: TGTGCCAGCGTCCCGACAGGGGGAACAGATACGCAGTATTTT. The full variable domain, with the rest looked up from reference TRBV2 and TRBJ2-3, is EPEVTQTPSHQVTQMGQEVILRCVPISNHLYFYWYRQILGQKVEFLVSFYNNEISEKSEIFDDQFSVERPDGSNFTLKIRSTKLEDSAMYFCASVPTGGTDTQYFGPGTRLTVL.

The gene calls are TRBV3-1 (or the pseudogene TRBV3-2) and TRBJ1-3, with a possible D match to TRBD1 (5 bases). Germline loops: CDR1 LGHDT, CDR2 YNNKEL (reference sequence). The V end was cut by 6 bases, the J end by 2 bases, with 17 bases between. This CDR3 is 16 amino acids long. This CDR3 is CASRRDGFGAGNTIYF. The CDR3 coding sequence is TGTGCCAGCAGGCGGGACGGGTTCGGGGCTGGAAACACCATATATTTT.

This clone was found a few times. This chain connects TRBV6-5 to TRBJ2-3; perhaps TRBD2 as D (5 bases). The CDR3 has 15 amino acids. The germline V and J ends were trimmed by 2 bases and 1 base, with 10 bases remaining between them. Per germline, CDR1 MNHEY and CDR2 SVGAGI. In DNA form, the CDR3 reads TGTGCCAGCAGTTACGCGCTCGGGGGCACAGATACGCAGTATTTT. Amino acids: CASSYALGGTDTQYF.

This chain links TRBV28 with TRBJ2-7; 8 bases are a match to TRBD2. The V gene end was trimmed by 7 bases and the J gene end by 2 bases; junction bases not matched to a gene: 7. The CDR3 contains 14 residues. Germline lookup yields CDR1 MDHEN and CDR2 SYDVKM. The CDR3 region has the DNA TGTGCCAGCACCTCGGGGGGGACTACCTACGAGCAGTACTTC. This translates into CASTSGGTTYEQYF.

The rearrangement links TRBV2 to TRBJ2-3, with 8 bases that match TRBD2. This CDR3 region has 12 residues. Germline lookup yields CDR1 SNHLY and CDR2 FYNNEI. V was pared by 10 bases and J by 7 bases, with 7 bases of the junction left unmatched. CDR3 amino acids: CAIIAGGHTQYF. The CDR3, as DNA: TGTGCCATAATTGCGGGGGGCCATACGCAGTATTTT.

The rearrangement uses TRBV7-2 and TRBJ2-7; the D gene could be TRBD1 or TRBD2 (5 bases each). Germline CDR1 SGHTA, CDR2 FQGNSA. V was clipped by 5 bases and J by 3 bases, with 17 bases between them. The CDR3 extends over 15 amino acids. The CDR3 DNA sequence: TGTGCCAGCAGCCTAGACGGGACCCCTAACTACGAGCAGTACTTC. Translating it yields CASSLDGTPNYEQYF.

The V gene is TRBV6-5, the J gene TRBJ1-5; 9 bases map to TRBD1. The CDR3 spans 14 residues. With 2 bases clipped from V and 6 bases from J, the junction kept 2 bases outside the gene matches. From germline, CDR1 is MNHEY and CDR2 SVGAGI. The CDR3 sequence is CASSYRDRAQPQHF. CDR3 in DNA: TGTGCCAGCAGTTACCGGGACAGGGCTCAGCCCCAGCATTTT.

The CDR3, as DNA: TGTGCCAGCAGCTTTACTGGGGTAAACTCCTACGAGCAGTACTTC. Translated, it gives CASSFTGVNSYEQYF. The chain joins TRBV7-2 to TRBJ2-7; no clear D gene. Germline CDR1 is SGHTA and CDR2 is FQGNSA. V shed 3 bases and J shed 0 bases, with 12 bases lying between them. This CDR3 contains 15 residues.